This record concerns one TCR beta chain sequence. What antigen it recognizes has not been identified. Base qualities are not at hand, and no much larger clone is one base apart. Ficoll-Paque density gradient centrifugation was the method used to isolate PBMCs. The CDR3 covers 11 residues, taking in both the cysteine and the phenylalanine. Only the CDR3 region is kept as DNA, spanning 33 bases read in frame from base 1. The germline V gene sets CDR1 to KGHDR and CDR2 to SFDVKD. Between the V and J ends, shortened by 4 bases and 5 bases respectively, the junction contains 4 bases. This specimen comes from a study of T-cell memory formation after mild COVID-19 (dated by TCRdb to about 2021). The study in broad terms: TCR sequence clusters from the two donors were largely donor specific. T-cell clones expanding and contracting after mild COVID-19 in two donors were tracked by longitudinal TCRalpha and TCRbeta repertoire sequencing. Two young, previously healthy adult volunteers, one female and one male, were included in the cohort.

Instrument on record: Illumina NovaSeq 6000. Using 5'RACE with constant-segment primers, TCRalpha and TCRbeta cDNA libraries were constructed, with sample barcodes and unique molecular identifiers added in the process. Trizol reagent was used to extract RNA from every sample. Library amplification was performed in two PCR steps, and a second sample barcode and Illumina TruSeq adapters were introduced in the second step. Sequencing of libraries was performed on an Illumina NovaSeq with 2 x 150 bp paired-end reads. In the authors' own workflow: Reads were demultiplexed and collapsed into UMI-guided consensus sequences with migec v1.2.7. Using mixcr v2.1.11, UMI consensuses were aligned to TRA and TRB V and J templates and then assembled into clonotypes. A clonotype was counted as expanded or contracted only if both edgeR and NoisET called the change significant, with noise models trained on biological replicates. For edgeR calls, a false discovery rate-adjusted p below 0.01 and a log2 fold-change threshold of 1 were applied. As an exploratory analysis of dynamics, PCA with hierarchical clustering was applied to max-normalized trajectories of the 1000 most abundant clonotypes. Separately sequenced CD4+ and CD8+ repertoires were used to assign the CD4 or CD8 phenotype of responding clones. TCRdb redid the processing of the public reads, applying fastp at Q25 and MiXCR, and retained in-frame beta chains. Merged by CDR3 protein, the rows form single entries marked with the most common genes and DNA. TCRdb's processing, not the authors' own work, is the source of the V and J calls. The sample table lists hundreds of thousands of distinct CDR3 sequences, roughly 15% of them with a count of one. The top ten clones comprise roughly 21% of the sample.

Overall study outcomes, separate from this receptor: Balanced CD4/CD8 phenotypes were observed for clones contracting from day 15 to 85, whereas a bias towards CD4+ was observed for a second wave of clones expanding from day 15 to 37. Contracting CD4+ clones turned up mainly in the CM and EM memory subsets, whereas EMRA was where CD8+ clones were enriched. The study included only a couple of mild cases, and larger cohorts that include severe cases with pre-infection samples were judged to be necessary. SARS-CoV-2 specificity was not confirmed for the second-wave clones peaking on day 37. Some responding clones were detected in pre-infection memory, which suggested that pre-existing cross-reactive memory T cells had joined the SARS-CoV-2 response.

This chain is built from TRBV24-1 and TRBJ2-5; no D gene call is confident. The material sequenced was PBMCs or a T cell subset sorted from them (not recorded which). The clonotype was recovered from a man between 18 and 35 years old who had mild COVID-19 (a few samples of this study predate the infection). The sample titles of this study are shuffled in the database, so cell type and time point are left out; the donor was told from shared clones. The CDR3 loop reads CATSESETQYF. The DNA sequence reads TGTGCCACCAGTGAGTCTGAGACCCAGTACTTC.